The present entry profiles one T cell receptor beta chain with its context. This PCR relied on a set of 60 Vbeta primers and 13 Jbeta primers. Data came from immunoSEQ multiplex PCR; TCRdb stores just in-frame clones and leaves some out. The repertoire holds more than 95,000 clones, with approximately 9.4% as singletons. Germline-derived CDR1 and CDR2 are MNHEY and SVGAGI. The CDR3 has 15 amino acids. V shed 0 bases and J shed 3 bases, with 9 bases lying between them. The data stem from a study of cytomegalovirus exposure and HLA in healthy donors. What was sequenced was PBMCs. The sequence derives from a young man in good health and CMV-seronegative. The chain employs TRBV6-5 and TRBJ1-5, with D possibly being TRBD1 (6 bases). CDR3 nucleotide sequence: TGTGCCAGCAGTTACTCGGGGGGGCCCAATCAGCCCCAGCATTTT. This sequence encodes CASSYSGGPNQPQHF.